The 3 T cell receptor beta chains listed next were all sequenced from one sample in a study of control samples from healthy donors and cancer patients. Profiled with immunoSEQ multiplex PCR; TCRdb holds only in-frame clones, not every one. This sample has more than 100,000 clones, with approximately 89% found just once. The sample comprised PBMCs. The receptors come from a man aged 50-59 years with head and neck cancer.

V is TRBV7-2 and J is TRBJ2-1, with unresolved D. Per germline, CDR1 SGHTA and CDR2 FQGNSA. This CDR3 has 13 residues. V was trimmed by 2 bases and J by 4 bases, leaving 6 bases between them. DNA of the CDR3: TGTGCCAGCAGCTTAATTAGGTACAATGAGCAGTTCTTC. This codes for CASSLIRYNEQFF. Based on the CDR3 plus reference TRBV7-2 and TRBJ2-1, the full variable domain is GAGVSQSPSNKVTEKGKDVELRCDPISGHTALYWYRQSLGQGLEFLIYFQGNSAPDKSGLPSDRFSAERTGGSVSTLTIQRTQQEDSAVYLCASSLIRYNEQFFGPGTRLTVL.

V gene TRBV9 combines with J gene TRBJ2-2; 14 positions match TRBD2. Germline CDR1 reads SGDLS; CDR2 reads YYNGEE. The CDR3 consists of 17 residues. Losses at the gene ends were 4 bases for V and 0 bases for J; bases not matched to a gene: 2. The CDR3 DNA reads TGTGCCAGCAGCATGGGACTAGCGGGGGCGAACACCGGGGAGCTGTTTTTT. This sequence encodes CASSMGLAGANTGELFF.

Here the CDR3 DNA reads TGTGCCAGCTCACCCGACAGGGAGTACGATCAGCCCCAGCATTTT. It specifies CASSPDREYDQPQHF. This chain uses TRBV28 with TRBJ1-5, with 7 bases identical to TRBD1. V was pared by 8 bases and J by 5 bases, with 12 bases of the junction left unmatched. Germline V gene lookup returns CDR1 MDHEN and CDR2 SYDVKM. This CDR3 spans 15 amino acids.